This is a list of T cell receptor beta chains from one sample in a study of shared clonotypes between healthy human individuals. TCRdb's copy holds only in-frame clones and misses some; the assay was immunoSEQ multiplex PCR. Altogether a few million clones are present, more than 80% being singletons, with the ten largest covering around 0.4%. What was sequenced was naive CD4+ T cells from PBMCs. The receptors stem from a man younger than 30 in good health. Some clones in this sample may be carry-over from other donors' samples. Both conserved end residues are part of each CDR3.

v_gene,j_gene,CDR3aa
TRBV28,TRBJ2-2,CASSQTGVSGELFF
TRBV21-1,TRBJ2-1,CASRGRVYGEQFF
TRBV6-5,TRBJ2-5,CASRRTGRQETQYF
TRBV28,TRBJ2-1,CASSNPGTGVRGNEQFF
TRBV29-1,TRBJ2-5,CSVEKGSETQYF
TRBV27,TRBJ1-5,CASSLTGYNQPQHF
TRBV10-3,TRBJ2-1,CAISGAVSGEQFF
TRBV11-2,TRBJ2-7,CASSYRDGGYEQYF
TRBV28,TRBJ1-2,CASSAGAGYGYTF
TRBV7-2,TRBJ1-1,CASSLEGLQYTEAFF
TRBV4-1,TRBJ2-1,CASSQESGGRGNEQFF
TRBV5-1,TRBJ1-1,CASSLGDLRTEAFF
TRBV29-1,TRBJ2-7,CSVRGSPSYEQYF
TRBV28,TRBJ2-1,CASSLLAGRVEQFF
TRBV5-6,TRBJ2-6,CASSFIGSGANVLTF
TRBV25-1,TRBJ1-4,CASSEFGGRAFGEKLFF
TRBV5-1,TRBJ2-7,CASSPTGGPHYEQYF
TRBV7-9,TRBJ1-2,CANRPGTAYGYTF
TRBV5-1,TRBJ2-7,CASSGGDSAHYEQYF
TRBV7-9,TRBJ1-3,CASSRTGASSGNTIYF
TRBV2,TRBJ1-2,CASDLDRAANYGYTF
TRBV7-3,TRBJ2-1,CASSPLVGVVNEQFF
TRBV5-1,TRBJ2-7,CASSSRQGAYEQYF
TRBV29-1,TRBJ2-7,CSVGLALRIYEQYF
TRBV6-5,TRBJ2-5,CASSWRPAGQETQYF
TRBV19,TRBJ1-1,CASSGERVNTEAFF
TRBV25-1,TRBJ2-3,CASSDPRRAPLDTQYF
TRBV5-1,TRBJ2-7,CASSLRTEVIEQYF
TRBV10-1,TRBJ2-3,CASSGTSGRARTDTQYF
TRBV2,TRBJ2-7,CASMGPSYEQYF
TRBV2,TRBJ1-2,CASSEATRGTLYGYTF
TRBV28,TRBJ2-2,CASTSRTNTGELFF
TRBV19,TRBJ1-5,CASSGRQGNQPQHF
TRBV7-9,TRBJ1-1,CASSLVGQKAFF
TRBV18,TRBJ1-2,CASSPDRDSNYGYTF
TRBV12-5,TRBJ1-2,CASGLSTGGNYGYTF
TRBV2,TRBJ2-7,CASSYQTSGVSEQYF
TRBV9,TRBJ2-2,CASSAQSTGELFF
TRBV5-1,TRBJ1-4,CASSPYRGGDEKLFF
TRBV4-1,TRBJ2-7,CASSQVGSGAPYEQYF
TRBV18,TRBJ2-2,CASSPLSGGNTGELFF
TRBV27,TRBJ1-2,CASSLFEGDYGYTF
TRBV5-1,TRBJ1-5,CASSLGEGDQPQHF
TRBV29-1,TRBJ1-1,CSVEGLGQKTEAFF
TRBV9,TRBJ2-5,CASSVATSGVQETQYF